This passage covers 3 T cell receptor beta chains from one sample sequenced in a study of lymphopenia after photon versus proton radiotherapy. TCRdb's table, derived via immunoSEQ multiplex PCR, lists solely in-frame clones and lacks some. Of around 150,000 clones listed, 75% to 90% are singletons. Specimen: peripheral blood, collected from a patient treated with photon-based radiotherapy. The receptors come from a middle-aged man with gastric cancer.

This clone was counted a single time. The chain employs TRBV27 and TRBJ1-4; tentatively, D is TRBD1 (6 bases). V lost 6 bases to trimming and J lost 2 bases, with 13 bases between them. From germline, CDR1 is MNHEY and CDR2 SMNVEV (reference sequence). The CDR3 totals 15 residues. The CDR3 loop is CASRLAGATNEKLFF. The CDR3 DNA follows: TGTGCCAGCAGGTTGGCAGGGGCTACTAATGAAAAACTGTTTTTT.

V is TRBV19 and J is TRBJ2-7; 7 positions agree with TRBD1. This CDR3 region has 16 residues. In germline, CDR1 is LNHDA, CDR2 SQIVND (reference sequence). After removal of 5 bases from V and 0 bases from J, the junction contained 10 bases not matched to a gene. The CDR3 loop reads CASSAKQGRASYEQYF. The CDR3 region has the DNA TGTGCCAGTAGTGCAAAACAGGGGCGGGCCTCCTACGAGCAGTACTTC.

The CDR3 sequence is CASSEARDRGGNQPQHF. Written as DNA, the CDR3 is TGTGCCAGCAGTGAAGCGCGGGACAGGGGAGGCAATCAGCCCCAGCATTTT. The chain has TRBV6-1 and TRBJ1-5; 10 bases map to TRBD1. The germline V gene has CDR1 MNHNS and CDR2 SASEGT. This CDR3 is 17 amino acids long. V lost 0 bases and J lost 2; bases outside the gene matches: 4.